These 25 T cell receptor beta chains originate from one sample sequenced in a study of T cell responses to AZD1222 COVID-19 vaccine. Using immunoSEQ multiplex PCR, the repertoire was profiled, and TCRdb retains in-frame clones only, with some absent. The table includes 150,000 or so clones, 91% detected once. The sample here was peripheral blood, taken 28 days after the second AZD1222 dose. Receptors were obtained from an adult who received the AZD1222 COVID-19 vaccine.

The chain is built from TRBV6-5 and TRBJ1-1; D possibly corresponds to TRBD1 (5 bases). CDR3 length equals 14 residues. The germline V and J ends were trimmed by 3 bases and 4 bases, with 12 bases remaining between them. CDR1 and CDR2 (germline): MNHEY, SVGAGI. Here the CDR3 reads CASSYRGGGTEAFF. The CDR3 DNA follows: TGTGCCAGCAGTTATCGCGGCGGGGGCACTGAAGCTTTCTTT.

This clone occurred once. The chain joins TRBV5-4 to TRBJ2-2; D gene uncertain. The germline V and J ends were trimmed by 3 bases and 2 bases, with 11 bases remaining between them. The germline gives CDR1 SGHNT, CDR2 YYREEE (reference sequence). The length of the CDR3 is 15 residues. CDR3 coding DNA: TGTGCCAGCAGCTCGGGTAGCCGAAACACCGGGGAGCTGTTTTTT. Translation gives CASSSGSRNTGELFF.

The chain uses TRBV5-4 and TRBJ2-5; TRBD2 matches 14 bases. Germline V gives CDR1 SGHNT, CDR2 YYREEE (reference sequence). V gave up 3 bases and J gave up 0 bases; unmatched junction bases: 4. The CDR3 runs to 17 residues. The CDR3 DNA is TGTGCCAGCAGCTCCGGGACTAGCGGGGGTCACCAAGAGACCCAGTACTTC. Its protein product is CASSSGTSGGHQETQYF.

The chain has TRBV12-3 or TRBV12-4 and TRBJ1-2; D may be TRBD1 (5 bases). The CDR3 length is 13 residues. Trimming removed 5 bases from V and 0 bases from J, with 7 bases in between. CDR3 residues: CASSVGANYGYTF. DNA of the CDR3: TGTGCCAGCAGTGTGGGGGCTAACTATGGCTACACCTTC.

The rearrangement joins TRBV11-3 to TRBJ2-3; D is uncertain. This CDR3 is built from 12 residues. From germline, CDR1 is SGHNT and CDR2 YENEEA. The germline V and J ends were trimmed by 7 bases and 0 bases, with 5 bases remaining between them. Written as DNA, the CDR3 is TGTGCCAGCAAGTCTAGCACAGATACGCAGTATTTT. It specifies CASKSSTDTQYF.

The chain couples TRBV7-2 to TRBJ2-1; D may match TRBD1 or TRBD2 (6 bases each). This CDR3 comprises 17 residues. Per the germline V gene, CDR1 is SGHTA and CDR2 is FQGNSA. V was cut by 1 base and J by 2 bases, with 15 bases left in between. The CDR3 reads CASSLVLGGKAYNEQFF. The CDR3 DNA reads as TGTGCCAGCAGCTTAGTATTAGGGGGGAAGGCCTACAATGAGCAGTTCTTC.

The genes are TRBV6-5 and TRBJ1-6, with 10 bases matching TRBD1. There are 14 residues in the CDR3. The V segment lost 7 bases and the J segment 7 bases; nucleotides outside the gene matches: 4. In germline, CDR1 is MNHEY, CDR2 SVGAGI. CDR3 region: CASNPGQGNSPLHF. In DNA, the CDR3 is TGTGCCAGCAACCCGGGACAGGGGAATTCACCCCTCCACTTT.

The chain is built from TRBV5-1 and TRBJ1-4; D not certain. CDR1 and CDR2 from the germline V gene are SGHRS and YFSETQ. The CDR3 runs 13 residues. Trimming cost V 0 bases and J 6 bases, with 6 bases left between them. The CDR3 region is CASSLGGDEKLFF. The CDR3 DNA is TGCGCCAGCAGCTTGGGAGGTGATGAAAAACTGTTTTTT.

This clone was recorded once. The chain has TRBV18 and TRBJ2-7; a weak D match, TRBD2 (5 bases). The germline CDR1 and CDR2 sequences are KGHSH and LQKENI. This CDR3 has 15 residues. V lost 6 bases and J 6 bases, leaving 21 bases between the germline ends. The CDR3 spells CASSPISRGSPEQYF. The DNA for the CDR3 is TGTGCCAGCTCGCCAATCTCTCGGGGTTCTCCCGAGCAGTACTTC.

CDR3 bases: TGTGCCAGCAGCCAGGGCCTAGATTCGGGCGGCGCCTACAATGAGCAGTTCTTC. This gives the protein CASSQGLDSGGAYNEQFF. The gene calls are TRBV3-1 (or the pseudogene TRBV3-2) and TRBJ2-1; unclear D gene. The CDR3 is 18 amino acids. V was pared by 3 bases and J by 2 bases, with 20 bases between. The germline V gene encodes CDR1 LGHDT and CDR2 YNNKEL (reference sequence).

The V and J genes are TRBV9 and TRBJ1-4; D call uncertain. There are 16 residues in the CDR3. CDR1 SGDLS and CDR2 YYNGEE come from the germline V gene. V was shortened by 3 bases and J by 8 bases, with 20 bases between the two germline ends. The CDR3 loop is CASSAAPVSTLEKLFF. The CDR3 coding sequence is TGTGCCAGCAGCGCCGCCCCCGTTAGCACCTTGGAAAAACTGTTTTTT.

The V call is TRBV6-6, the J call TRBJ1-1; D is ambiguous. This CDR3 is built from 13 residues. The V and J ends lost 2 bases and 0 bases respectively, with 4 bases between them. CDR1 and CDR2 from the germline V gene are MNHNY and SVGAGI (reference sequence). CDR3 amino acids: CASSYGMNTEAFF. The CDR3 DNA is TGTGCCAGCAGTTACGGCATGAACACTGAAGCTTTCTTT.

This sequence joins TRBV7-2 and TRBJ1-2; no firm D call. Germline V lookup: CDR1 SGHTA, CDR2 FQGNSA. V was shortened by 0 bases and J by 7 bases, with 15 bases between the two germline ends. This CDR3 has 15 amino acids. The CDR3 is CASSLARGETGGYTF. The CDR3, as DNA: TGTGCCAGCAGCTTAGCGCGGGGTGAAACTGGTGGCTACACCTTC.

This chain connects TRBV18 to TRBJ1-1; D is perhaps TRBD1 (6 bases). Germline loops: CDR1 KGHSH, CDR2 LQKENI. The CDR3 has 14 amino acids. Trimming pared 1 base from V and 5 bases from J, leaving 11 bases between. The CDR3 here is CASSPLQGWTEAFF. CDR3 in DNA: TGTGCCAGCTCACCACTGCAGGGGTGGACTGAAGCTTTCTTT.

J is TRBJ2-1 and V is TRBV7-2, with D possibly being TRBD1 or TRBD2 (5 bases each). The CDR3 spans 15 residues. The V gene's germline CDR1 is SGHTA and CDR2 FQGNSA. Trimming shortened V by 1 base and J by 4 bases, and 11 bases separated the two germline ends. In nucleotides, the CDR3 is TGTGCCAGCAGCTTAGACGGGGCGGGTTACAATGAGCAGTTCTTC. This translates into CASSLDGAGYNEQFF.

This rearrangement joins TRBV6-5 to TRBJ2-7, with D tentatively TRBD2 (6 bases). Trimming removed 7 bases at V and 1 base at J, with 17 bases between. The CDR3 totals 15 residues. CDR1 is MNHEY and CDR2 is SVGAGI in the germline V gene. The CDR3 is CASNPGGARSYEQYF. CDR3 nucleotides: TGTGCCAGCAACCCCGGCGGGGCGAGGTCCTACGAGCAGTACTTC.

This clone has only one observation. The V call is TRBV6-5, the J call TRBJ1-3; the D gene is possibly TRBD1 (5 bases). The germline CDR1 and CDR2 sequences are MNHEY and SVGAGI. The CDR3 contains 14 residues. V lost 11 bases, J lost 3 bases, and 17 bases lay in between. The CDR3 region is CAADRGGIGNTIYF. The CDR3 region has the DNA TGTGCCGCCGATCGGGGGGGAATTGGAAACACCATATATTTT.

This chain connects TRBV3-1 (or the pseudogene TRBV3-2) to TRBJ1-2; D perhaps matches TRBD1 (5 bases). V gave up 4 bases and J gave up 4 bases, with 7 bases separating them. The CDR3 covers 12 residues. The germline gives CDR1 LGHDT, CDR2 YNNKEL (reference sequence). The CDR3 region is CASSPDSYGYTF. The CDR3 nucleotides are TGTGCCAGCAGCCCCGACAGCTATGGCTACACCTTC.

The rearrangement uses TRBV30 and TRBJ1-1, with D tentatively TRBD1 (5 bases). Trimming took off 5 bases at V and 8 bases at J, with 12 bases between the two ends. The germline gives CDR1 GTSNPN, CDR2 SVGIG (reference sequence). This CDR3 is built from 11 residues. CDR3 sequence (DNA): TGTGCCTGGGGAAGAAGGGACGAAGCTTTCTTT. It is translated as CAWGRRDEAFF. Combining the CDR3 with reference TRBV30 and TRBJ1-1 gives the whole variable domain SQTIHQWPATLVQPVGSPLSLECTVEGTSNPNLYWYRQAAGRGLQLLFYSVGIGQISSEVPQNLSASRPQDRQFILSSKKLLLSDSGFYLCAWGRRDEAFFGQGTRLTVV.

The chain is built from TRBV30 and TRBJ1-3, with D maybe TRBD1 (5 bases). CDR1 is GTSNPN and CDR2 is SVGIG in the germline V gene (reference sequence). The V gene lost 0 bases and the J gene lost 4 bases, with 7 bases spanning the gap. CDR3 length: 13 amino acids. CDR3 in amino acids: CAWSVGAGNTIYF. DNA for the CDR3: TGTGCCTGGAGTGTAGGGGCCGGAAACACCATATATTTT.

The CDR3: CASSLAGRWIDEQYF. The CDR3 coding sequence is TGTGCCAGCAGCTTAGCCGGGAGATGGATAGACGAGCAGTACTTC. The chain couples TRBV11-3 to TRBJ2-7; D perhaps matches TRBD2 (6 bases). CDR1 is SGHNT, CDR2 YENEEA, per germline. The ends were cut back, 1 base at V and 5 bases at J, with 15 bases in the middle. CDR3 length: 15 residues.

For this clone: The same CDR3 also results from other DNA sequences found in this sample. The chain is built from TRBV5-4 and TRBJ1-1, with D possibly matching TRBD1 (5 bases). CDR1 and CDR2 (germline): SGHNT, YYREEE (reference sequence). V dropped 4 bases and J dropped 2 bases, with 9 bases sitting between them. The CDR3 extends over 13 amino acids. CDR3 sequence reads: CASSPGGNTEAFF. CDR3 sequence (DNA): TGTGCCAGCAGCCCTGGGGGTAACACTGAAGCTTTCTTT.

The chain joins TRBV7-9 to TRBJ2-1, with 7 positions matching TRBD2. The germline CDR1 and CDR2 sequences are SEHNR and FQNEAQ (reference sequence). V lost 3 bases, J lost 8 bases, and 13 bases stayed unmatched. This CDR3 has 16 amino acids. The CDR3 loop is CASSFLQAGKRDEQFF. CDR3 nucleotides: TGTGCCAGCAGCTTCCTCCAAGCGGGGAAAAGGGATGAGCAGTTCTTC.

The V and J genes are TRBV6-1 and TRBJ1-2; D is unresolved. Germline-derived CDR1 and CDR2 are MNHNS and SASEGT. V lost 5 bases, J lost 4 bases, and 5 bases lay in between. The CDR3 loop spans 11 amino acids. The CDR3 is CASSSPYGYTF. The CDR3 bases are TGTGCCAGCAGTTCCCCCTATGGCTACACCTTC.

The V and J genes are TRBV19 and TRBJ1-5; D not certain. The CDR3 has 13 amino acids. Germline V gives CDR1 LNHDA, CDR2 SQIVND (reference sequence). The V end lost 3 bases, the J end lost 3 bases, and 6 bases lay between the germline ends. CDR3: CASSIAHNQPQHF. In DNA, the CDR3 is TGTGCCAGTAGTATCGCCCACAATCAGCCCCAGCATTTT. Full variable domain (remainder filled in from reference TRBV19 and TRBJ1-5): DGGITQSPKYLFRKEGQNVTLSCEQNLNHDAMYWYRQDPGQGLRLIYYSQIVNDFQKGDIAEGYSVSREKKESFPLTVTSAQKNPTAFYLCASSIAHNQPQHFGDGTRLSIL.